The 28 T cell receptor beta chains presented below share a single source sample, sequenced in a study of identical twins. TCRdb itself ran the 5' RACE reads through MiXCR, one entry per CDR3 protein. The table lists under 900,000 distinct CDR3 sequences, 12% of them singletons. The same data also went into a second study, on yellow fever vaccine responses in identical twins.

Sequenced input: PBMCs. The receptors derive from a young woman in good health.

In the case of this clonotype: One end of the junction does not line up with germline, which may come from a read error. CDR3 sequence (DNA): TGTGCCAGCAGCGTCGGACACGTCAACAATGTGCAGTTCTTC. Protein sequence: CASSVGHVNNVQFF. This sequence joins TRBV3-1 and TRBJ2-1, with D perhaps TRBD1 (5 bases). The germline gives CDR1 LGHDT, CDR2 YNNKEL (reference sequence). The CDR3 loop spans 14 amino acids.

This clonotype was observed a few times. The J gene is TRBJ2-1, the V gene TRBV21-1; TRBD1, the table's D call, lacks a check against the DNA. TRBV21-1 is a recognized pseudogene. The length of the CDR3 is 16 residues. The CDR3 sequence is CASSRKGGQGYDEQFF. The CDR3 nucleotides are TGTGCCAGCAGCCGAAAAGGTGGCCAGGGGTACGATGAGCAGTTCTTC.

This clonotype was seen a handful of times. The rearrangement links TRBV20-1 to TRBJ2-5, with no clear D. In germline, CDR1 is DFQATT, CDR2 SNEGSKA (reference sequence). With 7 bases removed from V and 5 bases from J, the gap between germline ends came to 14 bases. The CDR3 is 12 residues long. In DNA form, the CDR3 reads TGCAGTGTCCCCCGCGGCGACGAGACCCAGTACTTC. Translated, it gives CSVPRGDETQYF.

The chain is built from TRBV7-6 and TRBJ2-5, with 13 bases fitting TRBD2. The germline CDR1 and CDR2 sequences are SGHVS and FNYEAQ. The CDR3 is 16 residues long. V shed 5 bases and J 2 bases; nucleotides not matched to a gene: 5. In nucleotides, the CDR3 is TGTGCCAGCAGCAAGGGACTAGCGGGGCCTCAAGAGACCCAGTACTTC. Translation gives CASSKGLAGPQETQYF.

In DNA, the CDR3 is TGTGCCAGCAGTTTAGGGCCTCTCGACGCAGATACGCAGTATTTT. Translating it yields CASSLGPLDADTQYF. This sequence joins TRBV12-3 or TRBV12-4 and TRBJ2-3; D is unclear. The CDR3 is 15 amino acids. The V gene lost 1 base and the J gene lost 4 bases, with 12 bases spanning the gap.

This chain links TRBV5-1 with TRBJ1-2; 8 bases are shared with TRBD1. The V gene end was trimmed by 4 bases and the J gene end by 0 bases; junction bases not matched to a gene: 5. Germline CDR1 is SGHRS and CDR2 is YFSETQ. The CDR3 consists of 15 residues. CDR3 sequence: CASSARTGTNYGYTF. The CDR3 DNA follows: TGCGCCAGCAGCGCCCGGACAGGGACTAACTATGGCTACACCTTC.

The CDR3 nucleotides read TGTGCCAGCAGTTTCGCGGGGACCCAGTACTTC. Translated: CASSFAGTQYF. The V call is TRBV12-3 or TRBV12-4, the J call TRBJ2-5, with D possibly being TRBD2 (5 bases). The CDR3 runs 11 residues. V lost 3 bases to trimming and J lost 7 bases, with 6 bases between them.

The rearrangement uses TRBV29-1 and TRBJ2-1; 7 positions agree with TRBD2. Germline CDR1 SQVTM, CDR2 ANQGSEA. Losses at the gene ends were 4 bases for V and 7 bases for J; bases not matched to a gene: 10. There are 14 residues in the CDR3. The CDR3 sequence is CSVGQPAGRNEQFF. CDR3 DNA: TGCAGCGTTGGTCAACCAGCGGGGAGGAATGAGCAGTTCTTC.

The chain is built from TRBV20-1 and TRBJ2-7, with D perhaps being TRBD1 or TRBD2 (5 bases each). V was trimmed by 3 bases and J by 4 bases, leaving 16 bases between them. Germline CDR1 is DFQATT and CDR2 is SNEGSKA (reference sequence). This CDR3 comprises 14 residues. CDR3 coding DNA: TGCAGTGCTAGGGGACCCCCGAGAAATTACGAGCAGTACGTC. Protein product: CSARGPPRNYEQYV.

This clonotype occurred a few times. The chain joins TRBV11-3 to TRBJ2-1; D is possibly TRBD2 (6 bases). Germline CDR1 is SGHNT and CDR2 is YENEEA. V was cut by 5 bases and J by 0 bases, with 14 bases left in between. The CDR3 runs to 16 residues. CDR3 protein: CASSTGTSYSYNEQFF. The DNA of the CDR3 is TGTGCCAGCAGCACCGGGACTTCATACTCCTACAATGAGCAGTTCTTC.

This clonotype was counted a few times. The chain has TRBV5-1 and TRBJ2-3, with D uncertain. In germline, CDR1 is SGHRS, CDR2 YFSETQ. V dropped 2 bases and J dropped 0 bases, with 10 bases sitting between them. CDR3 length: 15 residues. CDR3 region: CASSFVGSSTDTQYF. The CDR3 DNA sequence: TGCGCCAGCAGCTTTGTGGGCAGTAGCACAGATACGCAGTATTTT.

The rearrangement joins TRBV5-1 to TRBJ2-1; 10 nucleotides align to TRBD2. This CDR3 spans 15 amino acids. Germline CDR1 reads SGHRS; CDR2 reads YFSETQ. V lost 4 bases to trimming and J lost 6 bases; unmatched junction nucleotides: 7. CDR3 sequence reads: CASSRSGGARNEQFF. DNA for the CDR3: TGCGCCAGCAGCCGAAGCGGGGGGGCCCGCAATGAGCAGTTCTTC.

The chain combines TRBV2 with TRBJ2-5; D is ambiguous. V was pared by 2 bases and J by 4 bases, with 8 bases between. This CDR3 spans 13 amino acids. The germline V gene has CDR1 SNHLY and CDR2 FYNNEI. This CDR3 reads CASSEWYLETQYF. The CDR3 DNA reads TGTGCCAGCAGTGAATGGTACCTAGAGACCCAGTACTTC.

V usage is TRBV4-1 and J usage is TRBJ2-5; perhaps TRBD2 as D (6 bases). The CDR3 is made up of 15 amino acids. CDR1 is MGHRA and CDR2 is YSYEKL in the germline V gene. Trimming left V 3 bases short and J 2 bases short, with 13 bases between. CDR3 protein: CASSHYWTNQETQYF. The CDR3 DNA reads as TGCGCCAGCAGCCACTACTGGACTAATCAAGAGACCCAGTACTTC.

CDR3 region: CASAARTSWTQYF. In nucleotides, the CDR3 is TGTGCCTCGGCGGCTAGGACCTCATGGACCCAGTACTTC. This rearrangement joins TRBV11-2 to TRBJ2-5; D remains unclear. CDR3 length: 13 residues. V was pared by 11 bases and J by 7 bases, with 20 bases between. Germline V gives CDR1 SGHAT, CDR2 FQNNGV. Full variable domain (missing parts from reference TRBV11-2 and TRBJ2-5): EAGVAQSPRYKIIEKRQSVAFWCNPISGHATLYWYQQILGQGPKLLIQFQNNGVVDDSQLPKDRFSAERLKGVDSTLKIQPAKLEDSAVYLCASAARTSWTQYFGPGTRLLVL.

The chain combines TRBV7-9 with TRBJ2-3; 10 bases fit TRBD2. With V trimmed by 1 base and J by 5 bases, 9 bases remained unmatched. Germline V CDR1 and CDR2: SEHNR, FQNEAQ (reference sequence). This CDR3 comprises 17 residues. The CDR3 DNA follows: TGTGCCAGCAGCTTAGGTGTGGGTCCTAGCGGGAGAGATACGCAGTATTTT. Its protein is CASSLGVGPSGRDTQYF.

This clonotype occurred many times. The V and J genes are TRBV20-1 and TRBJ2-5; D could derive from TRBD1 or TRBD2 (5 bases each). From germline, CDR1 is DFQATT and CDR2 SNEGSKA (reference sequence). The V end was cut by 4 bases, the J end by 1 base, with 7 bases between. CDR3 length: 12 residues. The CDR3, as DNA: TGCAGTGCTACAGGGACCCAAGAGACCCAGTACTTC. This gives the protein CSATGTQETQYF.

This chain uses TRBV20-1 with TRBJ2-2, with 7 bases aligning to TRBD2. Per germline, CDR1 DFQATT and CDR2 SNEGSKA (reference sequence). Trimming removed 1 base from V and 5 bases from J; junction bases left unmatched: 10. CDR3 length: 16 amino acids. CDR3 DNA sequence: TGCAGTGCTAGAGTGTCGGGGGGAAGCAATACCGGGGAGCTGTTTTTT. This sequence encodes CSARVSGGSNTGELFF.

The V and J genes are TRBV5-1 and TRBJ2-3; 10 bases match TRBD2. The germline V gene has CDR1 SGHRS and CDR2 YFSETQ. With 3 bases clipped from V and 2 bases from J, the junction kept 9 bases outside the gene matches. The CDR3 is 17 amino acids. DNA for the CDR3: TGCGCCAGCAGCTACGCCTCCGGGACTAGCGACACAGATACGCAGTATTTT. As protein: CASSYASGTSDTDTQYF.

The sample holds one count of this clonotype. The CDR3 coding sequence is TGTGCCAGCAGCTTAGCTGCAGGACAGGGGGAGACCCAGTACTTC. Protein sequence: CASSLAAGQGETQYF. The chain carries TRBV7-2 and TRBJ2-5; 9 bases fit TRBD1. Trimming cost V 0 bases and J 5 bases; bases outside gene matches: 4. From germline, CDR1 is SGHTA and CDR2 FQGNSA. The CDR3 length is 15 residues.

CDR3 sequence (DNA): TGTGCCAGCCAACCGGGACTTCGGACCTACGAGCAGTACTTC. Translated: CASQPGLRTYEQYF. The rearrangement links TRBV28 to TRBJ2-7; a weak D match, TRBD2 (6 bases). This CDR3 is 14 amino acids long. Germline V gene data show CDR1 as MDHEN and CDR2 as SYDVKM. The V and J ends lost 8 bases and 2 bases respectively, with 16 bases between them.

This clonotype has a handful of counts. V gene TRBV2 combines with J gene TRBJ2-2; perhaps TRBD2 as D (6 bases). Germline V gene data show CDR1 as SNHLY and CDR2 as FYNNEI. The CDR3 is 17 residues long. Between the trimmed V and J ends, which lost 6 bases and 0 bases, there was a span of 17 bases. For the CDR3, the DNA is TGTGCCAGCAGAAACCGGGAGCGTATAGCGAACACCGGGGAGCTGTTTTTT. Translating it yields CASRNRERIANTGELFF.

The chain joins TRBV5-1 to TRBJ2-2; TRBD1 agrees at 9 bases. CDR1 is SGHRS, CDR2 YFSETQ, per germline. With 4 bases clipped from V and 6 bases from J, the junction kept 7 bases outside the gene matches. The CDR3 covers 15 residues. The CDR3 DNA reads as TGCGCCAGCAGCCCGGGACAGGGATATGCCGGGGAGCTGTTTTTT. It is translated as CASSPGQGYAGELFF.

This clonotype was seen only a few times. This sequence joins TRBV20-1 and TRBJ1-2; 7 positions match TRBD1. CDR3 size: 11 residues. Germline V gene sequence: CDR1 DFQATT, CDR2 SNEGSKA (reference sequence). The V and J ends lost 5 bases and 8 bases, in that order; junction bases with no gene match: 5. The CDR3 sequence is CSARGGRGYTF. CDR3 sequence (DNA): TGCAGTGCTCGAGGGGGCCGGGGCTACACCTTC.

This clonotype has only a few counts. The J gene is TRBJ1-1, the V gene TRBV7-9, with TRBD1 identical over 9 bases. This CDR3 is built from 15 residues. V lost 4 bases, J lost 4 bases, and 7 bases stayed unmatched. Germline V lookup: CDR1 SEHNR, CDR2 FQNEAQ (reference sequence). As DNA, the CDR3 is TGTGCCAGCAGCTCCGGGACAGGGAGGAGCACTGAAGCTTTCTTT. This encodes CASSSGTGRSTEAFF.

This clonotype was observed a few times. The CDR3 bases are TGTGCCAGCAGTAACCGGGACAAGCTGATGCCAGATACGCAGTATTTT. It is translated as CASSNRDKLMPDTQYF. The chain uses TRBV6-5 and TRBJ2-3; tentatively, D is TRBD1 (6 bases). Germline-derived CDR1 and CDR2 are MNHEY and SVGAGI. Trimming took 5 bases from V and 4 from J, leaving 19 bases between them. This CDR3 contains 16 residues.

This clonotype was seen more than once but under ten times. The rearrangement joins TRBV18 to TRBJ2-1; 13 nucleotides line up with TRBD2. Germline V gene lookup returns CDR1 KGHSH and CDR2 LQKENI. The V gene end was trimmed by 3 bases and the J gene end by 8 bases; junction bases not matched to a gene: 7. There are 16 residues in the CDR3. The DNA for the CDR3 is TGTGCCAGCTCACCGGGACTAGCGGGAATAGGCGATGAGCAGTTCTTC. This sequence encodes CASSPGLAGIGDEQFF.

This clonotype occurred many times. This rearrangement joins TRBV15 to TRBJ2-7; D remains unclear. CDR3 size: 15 residues. Germline V gene data show CDR1 as LNHNV and CDR2 as YYDKDF (reference sequence). Trimming shortened V by 3 bases and J by 3 bases, and 15 bases separated the two germline ends. CDR3 residues: CATSSNAGFVYEQYF. CDR3 DNA: TGTGCCACCAGCAGCAACGCCGGATTTGTCTACGAGCAGTACTTC.